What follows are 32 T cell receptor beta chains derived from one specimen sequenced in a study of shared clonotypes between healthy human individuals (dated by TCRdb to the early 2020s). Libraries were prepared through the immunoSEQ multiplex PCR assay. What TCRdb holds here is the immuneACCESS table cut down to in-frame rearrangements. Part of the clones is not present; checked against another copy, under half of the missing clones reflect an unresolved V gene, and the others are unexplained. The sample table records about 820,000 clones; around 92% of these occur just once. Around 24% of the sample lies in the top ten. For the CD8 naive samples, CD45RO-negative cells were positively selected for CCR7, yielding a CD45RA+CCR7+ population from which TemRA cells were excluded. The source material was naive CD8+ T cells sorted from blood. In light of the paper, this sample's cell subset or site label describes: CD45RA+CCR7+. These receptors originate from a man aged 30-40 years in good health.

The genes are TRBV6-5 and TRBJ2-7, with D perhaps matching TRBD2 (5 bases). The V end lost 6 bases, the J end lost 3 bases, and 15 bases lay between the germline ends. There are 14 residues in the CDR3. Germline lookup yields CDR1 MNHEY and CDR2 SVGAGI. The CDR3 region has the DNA TGTGCCAGCAGCCCCGGACTTAACAACTACGAGCAGTACTTC. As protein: CASSPGLNNYEQYF.

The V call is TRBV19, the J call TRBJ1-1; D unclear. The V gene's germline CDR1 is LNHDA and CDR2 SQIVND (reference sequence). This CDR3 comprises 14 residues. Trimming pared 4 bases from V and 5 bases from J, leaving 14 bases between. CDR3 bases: TGTGCCAGTAGTACCCCTAGGCGAGGAACTGAAGCTTTCTTT. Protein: CASSTPRRGTEAFF.

This CDR3 reads CASSSTGLAYNEQFF. In DNA, the CDR3 is TGTGCCAGCAGTTCTACAGGGTTAGCCTACAATGAGCAGTTCTTC. The chain is built from TRBV6-5 and TRBJ2-1, with a tentative D call TRBD1 (6 bases). CDR3 size: 15 residues. The V end was cut by 4 bases, the J end by 2 bases, with 12 bases between. Germline-derived CDR1 and CDR2 are MNHEY and SVGAGI.

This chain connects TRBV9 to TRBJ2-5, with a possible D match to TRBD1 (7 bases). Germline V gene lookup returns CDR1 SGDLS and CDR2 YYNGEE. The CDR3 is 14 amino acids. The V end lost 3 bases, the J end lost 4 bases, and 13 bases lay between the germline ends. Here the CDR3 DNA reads TGTGCCAGCAGCGCTCAGGGGGGCCGAGAGACCCAGTACTTC. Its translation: CASSAQGGRETQYF.

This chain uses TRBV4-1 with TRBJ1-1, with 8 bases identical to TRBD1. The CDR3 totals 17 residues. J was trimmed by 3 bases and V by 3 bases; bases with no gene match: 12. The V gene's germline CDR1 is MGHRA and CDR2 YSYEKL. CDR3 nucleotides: TGCGCCAGCAGCCACCTAGGACAGGGAACGAGGGACACTGAAGCTTTCTTT. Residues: CASSHLGQGTRDTEAFF.

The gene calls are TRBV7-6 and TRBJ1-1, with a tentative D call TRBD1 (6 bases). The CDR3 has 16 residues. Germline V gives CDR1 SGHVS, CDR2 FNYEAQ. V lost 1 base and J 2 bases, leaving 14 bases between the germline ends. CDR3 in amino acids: CASSLEGGRVNTEAFF. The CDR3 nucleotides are TGTGCCAGCAGCTTAGAAGGGGGGAGGGTCAACACTGAAGCTTTCTTT. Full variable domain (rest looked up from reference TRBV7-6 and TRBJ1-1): GAGVSQSPRYKVTKRGQDVALRCDPISGHVSLYWYRQALGQGPEFLTYFNYEAQQDKSGLPNDRFSAERPEGSISTLTIQRTEQRDSAMYRCASSLEGGRVNTEAFFGQGTRLTVV.

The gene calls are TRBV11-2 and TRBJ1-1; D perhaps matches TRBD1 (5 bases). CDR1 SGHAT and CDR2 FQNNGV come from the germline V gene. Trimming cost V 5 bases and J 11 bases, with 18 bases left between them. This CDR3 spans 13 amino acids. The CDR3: CASSDHTGAEAFF. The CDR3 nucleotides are TGTGCCAGCAGCGATCATACAGGAGCGGAGGCTTTCTTT.

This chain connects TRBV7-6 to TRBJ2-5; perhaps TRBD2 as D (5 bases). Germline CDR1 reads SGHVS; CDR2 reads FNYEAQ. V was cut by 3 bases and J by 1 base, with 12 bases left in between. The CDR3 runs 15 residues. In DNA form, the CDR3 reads TGTGCCAGCAGCTTCAGGCCGGGAACCCAAGAGACCCAGTACTTC. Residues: CASSFRPGTQETQYF.

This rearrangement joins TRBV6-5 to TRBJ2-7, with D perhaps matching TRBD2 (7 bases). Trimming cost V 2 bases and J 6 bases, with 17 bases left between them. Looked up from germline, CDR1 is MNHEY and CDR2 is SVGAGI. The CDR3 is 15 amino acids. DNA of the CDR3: TGTGCCAGCAGTTACGACTCGGGGGGCTTGGGCGAGCAGTACTTC. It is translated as CASSYDSGGLGEQYF.

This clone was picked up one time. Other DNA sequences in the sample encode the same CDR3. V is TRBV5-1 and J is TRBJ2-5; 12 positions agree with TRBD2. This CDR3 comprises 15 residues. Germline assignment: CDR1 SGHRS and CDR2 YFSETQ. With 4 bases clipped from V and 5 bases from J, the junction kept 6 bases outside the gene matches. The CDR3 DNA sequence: TGCGCCAGCAGCCTGACTAGCGGGAGTTCGGAGACCCAGTACTTC. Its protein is CASSLTSGSSETQYF. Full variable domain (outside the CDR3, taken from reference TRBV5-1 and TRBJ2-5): KAGVTQTPRYLIKTRGQQVTLSCSPISGHRSVSWYQQTPGQGLQFLFEYFSETQRNKGNFPGRFSGRQFSNSRSEMNVSTLELGDSALYLCASSLTSGSSETQYFGPGTRLLVL.

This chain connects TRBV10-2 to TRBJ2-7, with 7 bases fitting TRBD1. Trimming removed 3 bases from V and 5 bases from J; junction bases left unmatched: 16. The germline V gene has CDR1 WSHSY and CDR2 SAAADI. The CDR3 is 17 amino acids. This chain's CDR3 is CASSDLLMSDRIDEQYF. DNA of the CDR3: TGCGCCAGCAGTGATCTCCTTATGTCGGACAGGATCGACGAGCAGTACTTC.

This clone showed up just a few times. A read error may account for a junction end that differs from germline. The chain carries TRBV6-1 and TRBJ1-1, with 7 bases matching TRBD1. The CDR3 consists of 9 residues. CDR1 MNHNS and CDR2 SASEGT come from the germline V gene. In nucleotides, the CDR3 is TGTGCCAGCAGTGGGGACAGCGAGTTT. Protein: CASSGDSEF.

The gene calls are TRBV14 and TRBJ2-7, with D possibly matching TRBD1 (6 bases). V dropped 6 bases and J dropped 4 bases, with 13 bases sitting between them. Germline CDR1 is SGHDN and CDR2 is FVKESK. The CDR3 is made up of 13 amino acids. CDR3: CASRGARAYEQYF. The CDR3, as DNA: TGTGCCAGCAGGGGGGCGAGGGCATACGAGCAGTACTTC.

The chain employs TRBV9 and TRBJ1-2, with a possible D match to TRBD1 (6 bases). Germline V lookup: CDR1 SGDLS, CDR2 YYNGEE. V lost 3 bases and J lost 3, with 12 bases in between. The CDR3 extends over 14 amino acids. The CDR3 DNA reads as TGTGCCAGCAGCGCTGAAGGGGGACACTATGGCTACACCTTC. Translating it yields CASSAEGGHYGYTF.

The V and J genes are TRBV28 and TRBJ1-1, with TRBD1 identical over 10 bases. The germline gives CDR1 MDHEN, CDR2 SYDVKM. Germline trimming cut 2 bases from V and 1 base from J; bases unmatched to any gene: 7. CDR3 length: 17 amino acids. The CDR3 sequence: CASSLRDRGSPNTEAFF. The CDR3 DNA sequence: TGTGCCAGCAGTTTACGGGACAGGGGATCCCCGAACACTGAAGCTTTCTTT.

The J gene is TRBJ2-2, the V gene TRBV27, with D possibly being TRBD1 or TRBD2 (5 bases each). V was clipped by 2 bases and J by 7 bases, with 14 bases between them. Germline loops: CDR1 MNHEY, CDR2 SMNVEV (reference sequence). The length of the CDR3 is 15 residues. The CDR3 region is CASSLRPGGGGELFF. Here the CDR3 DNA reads TGTGCCAGCAGTTTACGACCGGGTGGGGGCGGGGAGCTGTTTTTT.

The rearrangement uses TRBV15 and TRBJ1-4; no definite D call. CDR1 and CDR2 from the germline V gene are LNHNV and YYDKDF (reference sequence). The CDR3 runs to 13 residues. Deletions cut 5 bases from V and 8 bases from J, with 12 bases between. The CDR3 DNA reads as TGTGCCACCAGCCCAAGAAGATACGAAAAACTGTTTTTT. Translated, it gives CATSPRRYEKLFF.

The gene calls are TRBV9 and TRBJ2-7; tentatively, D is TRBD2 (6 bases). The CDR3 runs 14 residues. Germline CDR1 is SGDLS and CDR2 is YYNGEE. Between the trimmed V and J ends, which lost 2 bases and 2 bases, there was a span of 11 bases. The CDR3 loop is CASSVGGTPYEQYF. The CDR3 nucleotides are TGTGCCAGCAGCGTTGGGGGGACCCCCTACGAGCAGTACTTC.

CDR3 coding DNA: TGTGCCAGCAGTCCTTTCCCCACCGGGGAGCTGTTTTTT. Protein product: CASSPFPTGELFF. The chain is built from TRBV27 and TRBJ2-2, with D uncertain. CDR1 and CDR2 from the germline V gene are MNHEY and SMNVEV (reference sequence). The CDR3 runs 13 residues. V was trimmed by 5 bases and J by 4 bases, leaving 8 bases between them.

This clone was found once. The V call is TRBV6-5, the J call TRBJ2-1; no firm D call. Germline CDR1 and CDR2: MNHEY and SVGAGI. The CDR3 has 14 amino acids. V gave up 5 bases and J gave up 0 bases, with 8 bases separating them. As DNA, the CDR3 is TGTGCCAGCAGTCGACTTAGCTCCTACAATGAGCAGTTCTTC. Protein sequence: CASSRLSSYNEQFF.

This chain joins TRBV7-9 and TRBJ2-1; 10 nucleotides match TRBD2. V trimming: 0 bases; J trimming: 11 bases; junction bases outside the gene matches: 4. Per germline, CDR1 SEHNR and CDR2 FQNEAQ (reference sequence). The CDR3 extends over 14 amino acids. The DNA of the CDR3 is TGTGCCAGCAGCTTAGCCACTAGCGGGATTCAGCAGTTCTTC. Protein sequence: CASSLATSGIQQFF.

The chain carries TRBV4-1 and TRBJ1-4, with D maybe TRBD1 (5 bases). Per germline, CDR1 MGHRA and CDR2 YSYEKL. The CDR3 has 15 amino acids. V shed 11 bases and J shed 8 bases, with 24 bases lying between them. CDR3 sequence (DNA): TGCGCCGGAAAGCGGGACTTTAGATCGGGCGAAAAACTGTTTTTT. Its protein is CAGKRDFRSGEKLFF.

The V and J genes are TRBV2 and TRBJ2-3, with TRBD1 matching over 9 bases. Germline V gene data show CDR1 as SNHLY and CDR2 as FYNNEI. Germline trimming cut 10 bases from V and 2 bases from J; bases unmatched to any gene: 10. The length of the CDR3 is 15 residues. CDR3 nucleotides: TGTGCCACCCACGAGAACAGGGGGCTCACAGATACGCAGTATTTT. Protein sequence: CATHENRGLTDTQYF.

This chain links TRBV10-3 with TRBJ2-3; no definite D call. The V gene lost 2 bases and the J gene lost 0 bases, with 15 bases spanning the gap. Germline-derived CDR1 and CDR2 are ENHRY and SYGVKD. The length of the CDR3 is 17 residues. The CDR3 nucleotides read TGTGCCATCAGTGAGCCACGACTCAGGCCAAGCACAGATACGCAGTATTTT. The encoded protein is CAISEPRLRPSTDTQYF.

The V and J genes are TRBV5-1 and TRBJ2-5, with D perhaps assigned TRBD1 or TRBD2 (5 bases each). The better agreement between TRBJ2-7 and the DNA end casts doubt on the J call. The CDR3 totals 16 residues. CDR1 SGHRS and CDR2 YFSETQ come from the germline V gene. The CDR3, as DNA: TGCGCCAGCAGCCCGCGGGCAGGGACCTCTCTGAACGAGCAGTACTTC. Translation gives CASSPRAGTSLNEQYF.

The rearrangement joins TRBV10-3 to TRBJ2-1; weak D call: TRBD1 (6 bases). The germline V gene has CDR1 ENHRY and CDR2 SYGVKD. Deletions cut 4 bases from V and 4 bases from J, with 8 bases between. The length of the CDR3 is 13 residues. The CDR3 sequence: CAISGTDYNEQFF. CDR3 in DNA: TGTGCCATCAGTGGGACAGATTACAATGAGCAGTTCTTC.

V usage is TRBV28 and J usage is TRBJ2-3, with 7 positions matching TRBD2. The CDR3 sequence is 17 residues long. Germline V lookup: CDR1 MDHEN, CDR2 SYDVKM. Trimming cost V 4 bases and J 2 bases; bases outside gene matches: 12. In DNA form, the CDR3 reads TGTGCCAGCAGTTCCCCCCCAAGCGGGGCCATCACAGATACGCAGTATTTT. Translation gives CASSSPPSGAITDTQYF.

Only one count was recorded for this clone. The CDR3 here is CASSVEGTGGEKLFF. The CDR3 region has the DNA TGTGCCAGCAGCGTAGAAGGGACAGGGGGTGAAAAACTGTTTTTT. This chain uses TRBV9 with TRBJ1-4, with 11 nucleotides matching TRBD1. In germline, CDR1 is SGDLS, CDR2 YYNGEE. The CDR3 sequence is 15 residues long. The J segment lost 7 bases and the V segment lost 0 bases, leaving 2 bases of the junction unmatched.

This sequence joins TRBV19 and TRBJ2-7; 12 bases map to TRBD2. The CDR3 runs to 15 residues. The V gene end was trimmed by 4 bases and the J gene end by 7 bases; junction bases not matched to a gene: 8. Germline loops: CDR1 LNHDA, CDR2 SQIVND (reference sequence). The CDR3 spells CASSTSSGRAEEQYF. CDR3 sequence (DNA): TGTGCCAGTAGTACCTCTAGCGGGAGGGCCGAAGAGCAGTACTTC. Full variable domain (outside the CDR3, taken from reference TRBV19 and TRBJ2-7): DGGITQSPKYLFRKEGQNVTLSCEQNLNHDAMYWYRQDPGQGLRLIYYSQIVNDFQKGDIAEGYSVSREKKESFPLTVTSAQKNPTAFYLCASSTSSGRAEEQYFGPGTRLTVT.

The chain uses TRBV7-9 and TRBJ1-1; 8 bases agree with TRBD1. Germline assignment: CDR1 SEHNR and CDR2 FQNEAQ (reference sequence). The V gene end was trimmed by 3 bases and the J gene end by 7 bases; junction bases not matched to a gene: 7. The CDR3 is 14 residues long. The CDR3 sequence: CASSFRTGSLEAFF. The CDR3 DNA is TGTGCCAGCAGCTTCCGGACAGGGAGTCTTGAAGCTTTCTTT.

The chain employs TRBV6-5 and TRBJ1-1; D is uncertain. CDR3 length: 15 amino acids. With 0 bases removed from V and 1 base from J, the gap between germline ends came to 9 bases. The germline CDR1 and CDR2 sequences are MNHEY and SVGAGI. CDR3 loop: CASSYSAVGNTEAFF. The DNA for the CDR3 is TGTGCCAGCAGTTACTCGGCGGTTGGGAACACTGAAGCTTTCTTT.

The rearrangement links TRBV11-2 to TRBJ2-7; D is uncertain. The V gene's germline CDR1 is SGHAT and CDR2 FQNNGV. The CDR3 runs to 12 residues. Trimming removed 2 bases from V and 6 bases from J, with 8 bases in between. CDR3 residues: CASSLHSLEQYF. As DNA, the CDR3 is TGTGCCAGCAGCTTACACAGCCTCGAGCAGTACTTC.